This T cell receptor (beta chain) was recorded in a study of shared clonotypes between healthy human individuals. This clone was counted between two and nine times. The antigen is undetermined. TCRdb's copy holds only in-frame clones and misses some; the assay was immunoSEQ multiplex PCR. The profile shows about 680,000 clones, 92% of them singletons. The naive CD8 subset, CD45RO-negative cells positively selected for CCR7, excluded terminally differentiated effector memory CD45RA+ cells. This CDR3 region has 17 residues. Per the germline V gene, CDR1 is SQVTM and CDR2 is ANQGSEA. With V trimmed by 7 bases and J by 2 bases, 15 bases remained unmatched. Study findings and constraints: Larger estimated richness was generally recorded for naive subsets relative to memory subsets. Non-shared clonotypes showed lower generation probabilities than clonotypes common to all four donors.

The sample taken for sequencing was naive CD8+ T cells sorted from blood. This chain joins TRBV29-1 and TRBJ2-2; 8 nucleotides match TRBD1. The receptor's source is a man aged 30 to 45 in good health. DNA for the CDR3: TGCAGCGCAGAACCCGTGTTGACAGGGGACAACACCGGGGAGCTGTTTTTT. As protein: CSAEPVLTGDNTGELFF.